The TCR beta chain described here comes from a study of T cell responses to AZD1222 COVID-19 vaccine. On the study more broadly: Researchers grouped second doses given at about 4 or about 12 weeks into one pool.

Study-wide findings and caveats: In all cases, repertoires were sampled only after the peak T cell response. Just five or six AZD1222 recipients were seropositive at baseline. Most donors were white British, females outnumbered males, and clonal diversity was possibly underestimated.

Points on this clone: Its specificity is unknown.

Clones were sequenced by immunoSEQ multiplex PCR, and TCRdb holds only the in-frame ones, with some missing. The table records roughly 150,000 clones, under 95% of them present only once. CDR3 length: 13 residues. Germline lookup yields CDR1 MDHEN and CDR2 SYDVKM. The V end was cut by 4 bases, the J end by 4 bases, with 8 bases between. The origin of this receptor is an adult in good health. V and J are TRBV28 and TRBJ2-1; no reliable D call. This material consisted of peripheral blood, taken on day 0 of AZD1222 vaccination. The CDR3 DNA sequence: TGTGCCAGCAGTTCTCACGGTTACAATGAGCAGTTCTTC. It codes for CASSSHGYNEQFF.